Below, 10 T cell receptor beta chains from the same sample are listed, as sequenced in a study of tumor-infiltrating lymphocytes in primary liver carcinoma. The template, about 500 ng total RNA, yielded TCR beta cDNA made with a constant-region primer. For TCR beta, libraries were produced by three nested multiplex PCR rounds using slightly modified ARM-PCR. Rounds one and two of PCR, each of roughly 10 cycles, were primed with TRBV1-TRBV30 forward primers and a C-beta reverse primer. TCRdb used MiXCR to reprocess the multiplex PCR reads, holding one entry per CDR3 protein. This table has about 210,000 distinct CDR3 sequences, around four fifths appearing once. Scientists recovered RNA and DNA together from roughly 20-30 mg of unsorted bulk tissue. The material sequenced was tumor tissue from primary liver carcinoma. These TCRs come from a man aged 35 to 55 with primary liver carcinoma and hepatitis B virus infection.

This clonotype occurred once. A much larger clone sits a single nucleotide away, making a read error possible. The J gene is TRBJ1-4, the V gene TRBV6-5, with no clear D. Trimming removed 2 bases from V and 6 bases from J, with 10 bases in between. Germline V gene lookup returns CDR1 MNHEY and CDR2 SVGAGI. This CDR3 contains 14 residues. CDR3 sequence (DNA): TGTGCCAGCAGTTACAACATGGGTGATGAAAAACTGTTTTTT. It is translated as CASSYNMGDEKLFF.

The genes are TRBV30 and TRBJ1-6; TRBD1 might be the D (5 bases). The CDR3 spans 14 residues. Germline V gene data show CDR1 as GTSNPN and CDR2 as SVGIG (reference sequence). The CDR3 spells CAWVGHSNNSPLHF. Written as DNA, the CDR3 is TGTGCTTGGGTAGGACATTCTAATAATTCACCCCTCCACTTT.

Comments on this clonotype: Sequence at one end of the junction differs from germline and may be a read error. The V call is TRBV5-4, the J call TRBJ1-6, with D tentatively TRBD1 (5 bases). Germline CDR1 and CDR2: SGHNT and YYREEE (reference sequence). CDR3 size: 14 residues. CDR3 region: CASTYGTQNSPFHF. CDR3 DNA sequence: TGTGCCAGCACCTACGGGACTCAGAATTCACCCTTCCACTTT.

This clonotype was seen once. A read error may account for a junction end that differs from germline. This chain links TRBV28 with TRBJ2-7; tentatively, D is TRBD1 (5 bases). CDR1 is MDHEN, CDR2 SYDVKM, per germline. The CDR3 has 17 residues. CDR3: CVSRTSGAGEAFGEQYF. The CDR3, as DNA: TGTGTCAGCAGGACATCCGGTGCAGGAGAGGCTTTTGGTGAGCAGTACTTC.

Concerning this clonotype: A read error may produce the germline difference seen at one junction end. The chain combines TRBV29-1 with TRBJ2-2; TRBD2 matches 7 bases. The CDR3 has 15 residues. Germline-derived CDR1 and CDR2 are SQVTM and ANQGSEA. CDR3 sequence: CSVVTSTANTGELFF. In DNA, the CDR3 is TGCAGCGTTGTGACTAGCACGGCGAACACCGGAGAGCTGTTTTTT.

On this clonotype itself: An end of the junction differs from the germline gene, which may be a read error. The chain has TRBV6-1 and TRBJ2-7, with 8 bases aligning to TRBD2. CDR1 is MNHNS, CDR2 SASEGT, per germline. The CDR3 runs 15 residues. The CDR3: CASTSSGTLTYEHYF. The CDR3 nucleotides are TGTGCCAGCACGAGTAGCGGGACCCTTACCTACGAGCATTACTTC.

This clonotype has only one observation. The chain recombines TRBV5-4 with TRBJ2-6; D may correspond to TRBD1 or TRBD2 (5 bases each). CDR3 size: 14 residues. With 8 bases removed from V and 3 bases from J, the gap between germline ends came to 12 bases. CDR1 is SGHNT, CDR2 YYREEE, per germline (reference sequence). This CDR3 is CASSQGDGANVLTF. The CDR3 DNA follows: TGTGCCAGTAGCCAGGGAGATGGGGCCAACGTCCTGACTTTC.

Notes on this clonotype: Mismatch with germline at one junction end may stem from a read error. This rearrangement joins TRBV6-1 to TRBJ1-5, with TRBD1 matching over 8 bases. This CDR3 contains 14 residues. The germline V gene has CDR1 MNHNS and CDR2 SASEGT. CDR3 in amino acids: CTSRIGTGNQPQLF. Written as DNA, the CDR3 is TGTACCAGCAGGATTGGGACAGGCAATCAGCCCCAGCTTTTT.

This clonotype counts as medium-sized. The chain has TRBV14 and TRBJ1-1; D gene uncertain. V dropped 1 base and J dropped 0 bases, with 6 bases sitting between them. The length of the CDR3 is 14 residues. Germline lookup yields CDR1 SGHDN and CDR2 FVKESK. The CDR3 region has the DNA TGTGCCAGCAGCCAAGCAGATTTGAACACTGAAGCTTTCTTT. This sequence encodes CASSQADLNTEAFF.

This clonotype showed up many times. CDR3 in DNA: TGTGCCAGCCGAGGAGAGACCCAGTACTTC. Encoded protein: CASRGETQYF. The chain couples TRBV28 to TRBJ2-5; D is unresolved. The CDR3 runs 10 residues. Germline V lookup: CDR1 MDHEN, CDR2 SYDVKM. Trimming took 8 bases from V and 4 from J, leaving 5 bases between them.